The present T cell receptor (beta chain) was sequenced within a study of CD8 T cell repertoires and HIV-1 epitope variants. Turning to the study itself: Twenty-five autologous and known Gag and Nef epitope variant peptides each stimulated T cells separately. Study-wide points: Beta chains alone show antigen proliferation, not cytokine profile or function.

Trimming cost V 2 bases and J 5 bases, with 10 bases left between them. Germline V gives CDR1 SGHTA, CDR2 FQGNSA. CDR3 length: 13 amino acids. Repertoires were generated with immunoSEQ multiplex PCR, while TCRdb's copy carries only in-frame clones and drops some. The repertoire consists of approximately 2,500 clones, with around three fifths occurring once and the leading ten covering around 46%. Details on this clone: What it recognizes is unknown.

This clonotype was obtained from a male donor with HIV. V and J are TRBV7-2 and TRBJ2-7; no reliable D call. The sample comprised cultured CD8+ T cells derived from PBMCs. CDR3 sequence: CASSLTRWDEQYF. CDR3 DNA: TGTGCCAGCAGCTTAACACGGTGGGACGAGCAGTACTTC.